This T cell receptor (beta chain) was sequenced in a study of T cell responses to AZD1222 COVID-19 vaccine. On this clone: Its specificity is unknown.

There are 15 residues in the CDR3. Looked up from germline, CDR1 is SGHTA and CDR2 is FQGTGA. Trimming at V came to 6 bases and at J to 4 bases, leaving 7 bases not matched to a gene. Assay used: immunoSEQ multiplex PCR; TCRdb lists only in-frame clones, some missing. The sample contains approximately 140,000 clones, about 90% of which appear only once. Study-level findings and limits: Vaccination with two AZD1222 doses was followed by a rise in Spike-specific TCR breadth and depth.

The clonotype was recovered from an adult who received the MenACWY meningococcal vaccine as a control. Specimen: peripheral blood, collected 28 days after the second dose of the MenACWY control vaccine. This chain connects TRBV7-3 to TRBJ2-3, with 10 bases matching TRBD2. The CDR3 DNA sequence: TGTGCCAGCAGTGTAACTAGCGGGACTTCAGATACGCAGTATTTT. This encodes CASSVTSGTSDTQYF.